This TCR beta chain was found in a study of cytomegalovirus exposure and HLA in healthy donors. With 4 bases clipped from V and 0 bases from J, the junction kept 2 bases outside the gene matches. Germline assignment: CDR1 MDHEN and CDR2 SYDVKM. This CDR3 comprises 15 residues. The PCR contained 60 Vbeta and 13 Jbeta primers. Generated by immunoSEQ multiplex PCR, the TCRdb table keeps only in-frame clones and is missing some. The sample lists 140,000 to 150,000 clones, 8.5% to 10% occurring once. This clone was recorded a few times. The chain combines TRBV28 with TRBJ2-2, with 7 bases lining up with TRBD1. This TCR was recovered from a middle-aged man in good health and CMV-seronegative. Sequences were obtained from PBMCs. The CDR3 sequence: CASSSGQSNTGELFF. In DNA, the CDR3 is TGTGCCAGCAGTTCGGGACAGTCGAACACCGGGGAGCTGTTTTTT.